This TCR beta chain originates from a study of PD-1 blockade in classical Hodgkin lymphoma (dated by TCRdb to 2018 to 2021). Regarding the research as a whole: Nivolumab dosing was 3 mg/kg intravenously every 2 weeks, continuing until either disease progression or unacceptable toxicity. The study used CyTOF and TCR beta sequencing to define a peripheral blood immune signature of response to PD-1 blockade in classical Hodgkin lymphoma.

This specimen's time point label, per the study, means: cycle 4 day 1 (C4D1), after more than 5 weeks of nivolumab. Relapse after autologous stem cell transplantation had occurred in all trial patients, and cohorts A, B and C were distinguished by prior brentuximab vedotin exposure. Using a Miltenyi CD4+ T cell isolation kit, CD4+ T cells were purified from thawed PBMCs through magnetic negative selection. The trial cohort included 50 or so patients with relapsed/refractory classical Hodgkin lymphoma, and each patient had a best overall response of complete response, partial response or progressive disease. Single-agent nivolumab was administered to trial patients in the multi-cohort phase II CheckMate 205 trial. An independent review committee assessed best overall response using the 2007 International Working Group response criteria. Trial PBMCs were collected immediately before nivolumab initiation (C1D1) and during therapy at cycle 2 day 1 and cycle 4 day 1. After peripheral blood was drawn into 8 mL Vacutainer Cell Preparation Tubes, PBMCs were isolated by centrifugation and then cryopreserved. Purified CD4+ and CD8+ fractions were prepared only for cases where an additional PBMC sample was available. Magnetically labelled cells were removed on LS columns in a quadroMACS separator, and the flow-through was retained as the purified fraction.

V is reduced by 2 bases and J by 5 bases, leaving a spacing of 10 bases between them. CDR1 and CDR2 are drawn from the germline V gene: SGHRS, YFSETQ. The CDR3 sequence holds 14 residues, the cysteine and phenylalanine included. Just the 42-base CDR3 DNA is kept, in frame starting at base 1. The Qiagen DNeasy kit was used to extract genomic DNA both from unsorted PBMCs and from the negatively selected CD4+ and CD8+ fractions. TCR beta CDR3 regions were subjected to amplification by immunoSEQ multiplex PCR with primers that anneal to V and J segments. A synthetic immune receptor repertoire was used to minimize amplification bias, and remaining bias was computationally removed after sequencing. Per the authors' processing: Repertoire diversity was quantified as the Shannon entropy index using custom Python scripts. Unsorted, CD4+ and CD8+ repertoires were analyzed separately, except for combined analyses in which CD4+ and CD8+ sequences were merged in silico. Clonal expansion was defined as a frequency increase of at least 2-fold after treatment compared with C1D1, and clones undetected at baseline were assigned a pseudocount of 0.5. Singleton clones were defined as clones with 0 or 1 copy at C1D1, and non-singleton clones were defined as clones with 2 or more copies. Clones expanded in unsorted samples were labelled as CD4+, CD8+ or unknown by matching protein sequences in sorted samples from the same patient. Wilcoxon tests were applied to paired samples to test diversity changes from C1D1 to C4D1. What TCRdb holds here is the immuneACCESS table cut down to in-frame rearrangements. Part of the clones is not present; checked against another copy, under half of the missing clones reflect an unresolved V gene, and the others are unexplained. For V, J and clone size, that table is used; D and trimming come from the DNA. This sample holds 20,000 to 25,000 clones; 75% to 90% were observed only once. The ten biggest clones cover about 3.1% of the sample.

Study-wide findings and limitations: Baseline diversity similar to that of newly diagnosed patients was observed in trial patients achieving complete response, whereas significantly lower diversity was observed in partial responders and progressors. By C4D1, a significant rise was seen in CD4+ TCR diversity but not in CD8+ TCR diversity (p=0.0027 vs p=0.16), and the rise was most apparent among complete responders (p=0.02). The study covered only a single clinical trial cohort, and the causes of the repertoire differences, possibly disease activity or prior therapy, were still not defined. Lower diversity was seen in patients whose nivolumab began less than 1 year after ASCT, and these patients were left out of later analyses so that immune reconstitution would not confound the results. Baseline TCR diversity was reported to be lower in newly diagnosed patients than in healthy donors, and even lower in relapsed/refractory patients.

Comment on this clone: It has no known antigen specificity. No much larger clone is present one base from it, and per-base qualities are unavailable.

The chain joins TRBV5-1 to TRBJ1-4; confidence is insufficient to name the D gene. Sequenced here: CD4+ T cells from blood, sampled before the fourth cycle of nivolumab. This TCR was sampled from a human donor with classical Hodgkin lymphoma. The CDR3: CASSFGSENEKLFF. The nucleotide sequence reads as follows: TGCGCCAGCAGCTTTGGGTCAGAAAATGAAAAACTGTTTTTT.